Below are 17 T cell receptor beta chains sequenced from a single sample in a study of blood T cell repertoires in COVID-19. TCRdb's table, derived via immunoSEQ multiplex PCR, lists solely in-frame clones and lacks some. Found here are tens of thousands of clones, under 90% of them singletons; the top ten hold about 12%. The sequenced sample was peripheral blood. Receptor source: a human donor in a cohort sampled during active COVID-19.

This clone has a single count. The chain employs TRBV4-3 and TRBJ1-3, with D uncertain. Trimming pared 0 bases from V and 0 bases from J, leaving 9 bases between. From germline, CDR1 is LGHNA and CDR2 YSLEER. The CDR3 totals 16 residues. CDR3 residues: CASSQDRTFSGNTIYF. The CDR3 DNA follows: TGCGCCAGCAGCCAAGATAGAACCTTCTCTGGAAACACCATATATTTT.

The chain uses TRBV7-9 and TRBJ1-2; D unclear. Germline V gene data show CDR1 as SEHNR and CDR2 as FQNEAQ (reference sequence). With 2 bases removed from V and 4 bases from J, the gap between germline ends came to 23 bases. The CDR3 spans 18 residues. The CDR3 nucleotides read TGTGCCAGCAGCTTAATACAAAGCCAGGCTACGTTCCTCTATGGCTACACCTTC. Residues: CASSLIQSQATFLYGYTF.

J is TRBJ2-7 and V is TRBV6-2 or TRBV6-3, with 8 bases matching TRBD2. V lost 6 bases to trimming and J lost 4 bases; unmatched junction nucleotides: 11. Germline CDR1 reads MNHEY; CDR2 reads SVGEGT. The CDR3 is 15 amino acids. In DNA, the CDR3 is TGTGCCAGCAGCCCTCCCGGGACTAGAGCATACGAGCAGTACTTC. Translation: CASSPPGTRAYEQYF.

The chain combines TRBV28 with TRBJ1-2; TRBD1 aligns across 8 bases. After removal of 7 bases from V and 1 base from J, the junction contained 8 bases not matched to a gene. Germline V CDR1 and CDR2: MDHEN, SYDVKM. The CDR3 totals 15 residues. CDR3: CASTPHTGGNYGYTF. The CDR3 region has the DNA TGTGCCAGCACCCCCCACACAGGGGGTAACTATGGCTACACCTTC.

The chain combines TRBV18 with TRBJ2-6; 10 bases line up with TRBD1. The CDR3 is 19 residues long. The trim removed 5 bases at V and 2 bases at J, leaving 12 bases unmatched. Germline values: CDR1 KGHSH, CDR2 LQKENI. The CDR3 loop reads CASSSFTGTGETGANVLTF. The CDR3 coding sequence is TGTGCCAGCTCATCTTTCACCGGGACAGGGGAAACTGGGGCCAACGTCCTGACTTTC. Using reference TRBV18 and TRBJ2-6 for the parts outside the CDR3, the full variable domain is NAGVMQNPRHLVRRRGQEARLRCSPMKGHSHVYWYRQLPEEGLKFMVYLQKENIIDESGMPKERFSAEFPKEGPSILRIQQVVRGDSAAYFCASSSFTGTGETGANVLTFGAGSRLTVL.

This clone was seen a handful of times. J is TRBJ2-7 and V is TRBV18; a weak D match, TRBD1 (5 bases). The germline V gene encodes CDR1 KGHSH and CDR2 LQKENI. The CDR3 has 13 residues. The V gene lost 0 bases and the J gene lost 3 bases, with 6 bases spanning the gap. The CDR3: CASSPPGDYEQYF. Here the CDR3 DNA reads TGTGCCAGCTCACCACCAGGGGACTACGAGCAGTACTTC. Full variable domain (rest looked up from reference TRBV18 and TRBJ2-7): NAGVMQNPRHLVRRRGQEARLRCSPMKGHSHVYWYRQLPEEGLKFMVYLQKENIIDESGMPKERFSAEFPKEGPSILRIQQVVRGDSAAYFCASSPPGDYEQYFGPGTRLTVT.

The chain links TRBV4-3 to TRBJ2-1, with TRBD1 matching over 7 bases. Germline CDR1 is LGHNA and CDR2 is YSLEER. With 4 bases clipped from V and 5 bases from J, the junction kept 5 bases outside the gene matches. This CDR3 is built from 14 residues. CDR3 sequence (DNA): TGCGCCAGCAGCCCCCGGGACAGTCACAATGAGCAGTTCTTC. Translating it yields CASSPRDSHNEQFF.

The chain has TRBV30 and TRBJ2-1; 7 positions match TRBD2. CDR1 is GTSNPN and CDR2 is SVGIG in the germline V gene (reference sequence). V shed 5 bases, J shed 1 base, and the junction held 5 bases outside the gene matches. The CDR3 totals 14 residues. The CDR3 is CAWSAGRSYNEQFF. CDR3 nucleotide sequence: TGTGCCTGGTCCGCCGGGAGGTCCTACAATGAGCAGTTCTTC.

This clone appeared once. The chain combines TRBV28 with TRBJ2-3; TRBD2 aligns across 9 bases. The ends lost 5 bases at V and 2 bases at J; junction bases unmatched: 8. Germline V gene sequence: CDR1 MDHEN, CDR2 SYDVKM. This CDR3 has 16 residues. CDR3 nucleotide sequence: TGTGCCAGCAGTGAGGTGCGGGAGGGTCTCACAGATACGCAGTATTTT. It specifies CASSEVREGLTDTQYF.

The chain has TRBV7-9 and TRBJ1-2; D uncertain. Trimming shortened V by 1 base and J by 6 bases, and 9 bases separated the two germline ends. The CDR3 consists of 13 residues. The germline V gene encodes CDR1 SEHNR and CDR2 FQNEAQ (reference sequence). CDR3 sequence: CASSLGAGNGYTF. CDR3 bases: TGTGCCAGCAGCTTAGGCGCAGGAAATGGCTACACCTTC.

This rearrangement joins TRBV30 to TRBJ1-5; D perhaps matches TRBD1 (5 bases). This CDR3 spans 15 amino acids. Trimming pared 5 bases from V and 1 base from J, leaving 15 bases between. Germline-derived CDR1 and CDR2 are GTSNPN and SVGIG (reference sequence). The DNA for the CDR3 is TGTGCCTGGCGAAAACAGGTCCTGAGCAATCAGCCCCAGCATTTT. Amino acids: CAWRKQVLSNQPQHF.

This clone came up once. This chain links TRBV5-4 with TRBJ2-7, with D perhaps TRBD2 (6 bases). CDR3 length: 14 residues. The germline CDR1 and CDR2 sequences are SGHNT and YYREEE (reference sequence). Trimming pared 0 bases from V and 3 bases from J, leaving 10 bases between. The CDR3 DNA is TGTGCCAGCAGCTTGGGCGGGGAATACTACGAGCAGTACTTC. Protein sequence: CASSLGGEYYEQYF.

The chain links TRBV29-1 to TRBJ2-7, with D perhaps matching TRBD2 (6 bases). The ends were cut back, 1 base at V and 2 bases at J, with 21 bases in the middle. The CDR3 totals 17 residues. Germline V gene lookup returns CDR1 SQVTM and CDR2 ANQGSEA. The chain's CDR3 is CSVEGWGEADTAYEQYF. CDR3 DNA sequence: TGCAGCGTTGAAGGATGGGGGGAGGCAGACACAGCCTACGAGCAGTACTTC.

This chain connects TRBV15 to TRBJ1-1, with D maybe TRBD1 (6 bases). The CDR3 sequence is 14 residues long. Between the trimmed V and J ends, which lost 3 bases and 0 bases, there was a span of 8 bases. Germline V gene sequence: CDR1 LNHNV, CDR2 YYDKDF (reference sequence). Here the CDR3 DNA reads TGTGCCACCAGCAGGACAGGAATGAACACTGAAGCTTTCTTT. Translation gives CATSRTGMNTEAFF.

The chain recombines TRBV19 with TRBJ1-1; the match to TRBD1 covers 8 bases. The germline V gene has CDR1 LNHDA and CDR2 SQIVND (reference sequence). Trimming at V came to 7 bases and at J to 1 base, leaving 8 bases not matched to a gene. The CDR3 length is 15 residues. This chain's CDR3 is CASTLGQGQNTEAFF. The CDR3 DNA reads TGTGCCAGTACCCTAGGACAGGGTCAGAACACTGAAGCTTTCTTT.

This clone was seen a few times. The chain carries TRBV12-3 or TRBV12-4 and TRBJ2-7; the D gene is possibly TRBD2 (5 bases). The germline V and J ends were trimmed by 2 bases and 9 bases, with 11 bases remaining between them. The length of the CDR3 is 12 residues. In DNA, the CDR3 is TGTGCCAGCAGTTTAAACAGCGGAGTGCAGTACTTC. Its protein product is CASSLNSGVQYF.

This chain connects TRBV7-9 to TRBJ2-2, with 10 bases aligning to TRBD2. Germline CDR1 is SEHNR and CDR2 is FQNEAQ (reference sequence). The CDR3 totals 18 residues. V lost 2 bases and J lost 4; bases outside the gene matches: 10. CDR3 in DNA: TGTGCCAGCAGCTTAACTACTGTAGCGGGGGGACCCACCGGGGAGCTGTTTTTT. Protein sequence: CASSLTTVAGGPTGELFF.